This T cell receptor beta chain was sequenced in a study of blood T cell repertoires in COVID-19. Produced via immunoSEQ multiplex PCR; TCRdb's table is partial and in-frame only. The sample lists under 300,000 clones; about nine tenths were seen once. The receptor was derived from a human donor in a cohort exposed to, infected with or recovered from COVID-19 (not recorded which). The donor label of this sample is uncertain. Specimen: PBMCs or T cells enriched from blood (not recorded which).

For the CDR3, the DNA is TGTGCCCTCCGCGGCGCCTCTGGAAACACCATATATTTT. Protein: CALRGASGNTIYF. The chain couples TRBV12-3 or TRBV12-4 to TRBJ1-3; D call uncertain. V was cut by 11 bases and J by 0 bases, with 11 bases left in between. CDR3 length: 13 amino acids.